This T cell receptor beta chain was recovered during a study of T cell repertoires in Merkel cell carcinoma (dated by TCRdb to the late 2010s). Turning to the overall study: Patients with prior intralesional immunotherapy or systemic immune checkpoint blockade before the biopsy were excluded. The MCPyV-specific clonotypes were initially defined from expanded tumor-infiltrating lymphocytes through tetramer sorting, cloning and paired TCR sequencing. To be included, a subject needed both a diagnosis of MCPyV-positive Merkel cell carcinoma and tumor-infiltrating lymphocytes that had been successfully expanded in vitro. The paper as a whole reports these results and caveats: Normal tissue biopsies were not studied.

The CDR3 has 13 amino acids, counting the end cysteine and phenylalanine. Only the CDR3 DNA stays, 39 bases, in frame from base 1. The germline V gene encodes CDR1 LNHDA and CDR2 SQIVND (reference sequence). Trimming removed 6 bases from V and 5 bases from J; the gene matches leave 6 bases unexplained. Study subjects had biopsy-confirmed Merkel cell carcinoma that was MCPyV-positive, and every subject had positive serum antibodies to T-antigen. Five or six adjacent 10-micron frozen tumor sections were used for genomic DNA extraction without cell sorting or culture. About 5 x 5 x 5 mm of tumor biopsy tissue was frozen in optimal cutting temperature compound. Hematoxylin and eosin scout sections confirmed abundant Merkel cell carcinoma and infiltrating cells in the frozen biopsy. This clone was picked up one time. Its antigen target is currently unknown. No clone much larger than this one lies a single base away; base qualities are absent.

The immunoSEQ assay was used for TRB CDR3 sequencing and data processing of tumor genomic DNA. TCRdb provides this immuneACCESS table in a form limited to in-frame rearrangements. Some clones are lacking; in checked studies, under half of them reflect an unresolved V gene, and why the rest are absent is not known. This sample gives 13,000 to 15,000 clones in total; roughly 80% of them show up just once. Of the sample, approximately 17% is held by the ten largest clones. Sequencing was carried out using tumor tissue. This sequence uses TRBV19 and TRBJ2-7; TRBD1 matches 8 bases in the middle. This TCR derives from an adult with Merkel cell carcinoma. The nucleotides read TGTGCCAGTAGAGCAGGGGGCTTAAACGAGCAGTACTTC. Translation gives CASRAGGLNEQYF.